Here is one T cell receptor beta chain with its context. Its target is unknown. Unique molecular identifiers were incorporated during preparation of the TCRbeta library. TCRdb re-derived calls from the PCR reads in MiXCR, one entry per CDR3 protein. The sample contains approximately 250,000 distinct CDR3 sequences, roughly 24% of which appear only once. These data come from a study of T-cell reconstitution after alpha-beta-depleted transplantation in children. Study-level points and caveats: Newly generated T cells supplied most T-cell counts and diversity one year post-transplant. Reports say that about two months after transplant, the alpha-beta T cells came out of several hundred graft clones that had expanded.

The source was PBMCs, collected before TCRalphabeta/CD19-depleted stem cell transplant. The TCR originated in a girl aged 2-10 years with Fanconi anemia, due to receive a stem cell transplant.

In DNA form, the CDR3 reads TGTGCCTGGAGTGGGGCATACAATGAGCAGTTCTTC. Its protein is CAWSGAYNEQFF. V and J are TRBV30 and TRBJ2-1; D gene ambiguous. The germline V gene encodes CDR1 GTSNPN and CDR2 SVGIG (reference sequence). The CDR3 spans 12 residues. Trimming stripped 1 base from V and 4 bases from J, with 5 bases between. Full variable domain (remainder filled in from reference TRBV30 and TRBJ2-1): SQTIHQWPATLVQPVGSPLSLECTVEGTSNPNLYWYRQAAGRGLQLLFYSVGIGQISSEVPQNLSASRPQDRQFILSSKKLLLSDSGFYLCAWSGAYNEQFFGPGTRLTVL.